This TCR beta chain was recorded in a study of CXCR3-negative and CXCR3-positive naive CD8 T cells. UMI-tagged TRB cDNA libraries were built via 5' RACE. TCRdb reanalyzed the 5' RACE reads, giving one entry per CDR3 protein sequence and no DNA. The listing records about 120,000 distinct CDR3 sequences. Overall study findings and caveats: After cryopreservation, expression of CXCR3 was partially reduced, and most assays were run with fresh PBMCs. With respect to TRBV-TRBJ usage, naive CXCR3-negative and CXCR3-positive cells were similar; memory differed.

The V gene's germline CDR1 is SQVTM and CDR2 ANQGSEA. CDR3 length equals 14 residues. About this clonotype itself: Its cognate antigen is unknown.

The sequenced sample was naive CXCR3- CD8+ T cells from blood. This sample's subset: CD45RO-CCR7+CD27+CD95- naive CD8+ T cells lacking CXCR3 (TNR3-). The sequence came from a human donor in good health. Some clones in this sample may be carry-over from other donors' samples. The chain joins TRBV29-1 to TRBJ1-1; the TRBD1 assignment by TCRdb is unverifiable without DNA. The CDR3 loop is CSVEVAEGGTEAFF.